The clone carrying this T cell receptor (beta chain) was detected once. Its specificity is unknown. These data originate in a study of PD-1 blockade in classical Hodgkin lymphoma. At the level of the study: With a 2-week interval, patients received intravenous nivolumab at 3 mg/kg. General study results and limits: Patients who began taking nivolumab under 1 year after ASCT were left out.

Germline lookup yields CDR1 KGHSH and CDR2 LQKENI. The CDR3 loop spans 12 amino acids. Trimming removed 0 bases from V and 7 bases from J, with 4 bases in between. Every patient was affected by relapse after autologous stem cell transplantation, while exposure to brentuximab vedotin was not uniform. Purification of CD4+ T cells from thawed PBMCs was performed via magnetic negative selection. The protocol was immunoSEQ multiplex PCR, while the TCRdb copy is restricted to in-frame clones and leaves out a portion. The table lists more than 25,000 clones, around 86% of them singletons. The source material was CD4+ T cells from blood, sampled at baseline. The sequence came from a human donor with classical Hodgkin lymphoma. The V call is TRBV18, the J call TRBJ1-5, with D uncertain. CDR3 DNA sequence: TGTGCCAGCTCACCACCCTTCCAGCCCCAGCATTTT. Its protein product is CASSPPFQPQHF.